One sample yielded the 13 T cell receptor beta chains listed below, sequenced in a study of T cells in Graves' hyperthyroidism and ophthalmopathy. The source material, RNA transcripts, was used to amplify TCR beta CDR3 regions. The HTBI primer set was used in a first-round RT-PCR of the TCR CDR3. MiXCR was run by TCRdb on the multiplex PCR reads, yielding one entry per CDR3 protein. The top ten clones hold approximately 7.5% of a sample with a few hundred thousand distinct CDR3 sequences, under 60% of them seen once. The sequencing input was peripheral blood or thyroid tissue (not recorded which). These receptors originate from a young woman with Graves' hyperthyroidism.

The sample holds many counts of this clonotype. This rearrangement joins TRBV12-3 or TRBV12-4 to TRBJ1-5; TRBD1 might be the D (6 bases). This CDR3 is 14 amino acids long. The V end lost 6 bases, the J end lost 0 bases, and 9 bases lay between the germline ends. CDR3 region: CASRNRASNQPQHF. In DNA, the CDR3 is TGTGCCAGCAGGAACAGGGCTAGCAATCAGCCCCAGCATTTT.

The V and J genes are TRBV7-9 and TRBJ1-4; TRBD1 matches 7 bases. The CDR3 is 15 residues long. CDR1 and CDR2 (germline): SEHNR, FQNEAQ (reference sequence). Germline trimming cut 5 bases from V and 6 bases from J; bases unmatched to any gene: 9. CDR3 bases: TGTGCCAGCAGCCCTTCGGCCGGGACAGATGAAAAACTGTTTTTT. It is translated as CASSPSAGTDEKLFF.

This clonotype turned up a few times. The V and J genes are TRBV7-9 and TRBJ1-1; 8 positions agree with TRBD1. V lost 6 bases, J lost 4 bases, and 7 bases stayed unmatched. The CDR3 is 14 residues long. Looked up from germline, CDR1 is SEHNR and CDR2 is FQNEAQ (reference sequence). CDR3 sequence (DNA): TGTGCCAGCAGGGTTAACAGGGGGTCCACTGAAGCTTTCTTT. Translating gives CASRVNRGSTEAFF. The whole variable domain, remainder taken from reference TRBV7-9 and TRBJ1-1, is DTGVSQNPRHKITKRGQNVTFRCDPISEHNRLYWYRQTLGQGPEFLTYFQNEAQLEKSRLLSDRFSAERPKGSFSTLEIQRTEQGDSAMYLCASRVNRGSTEAFFGQGTRLTVV.

This chain links TRBV12-3 or TRBV12-4 with TRBJ1-2; D might be TRBD1 (6 bases). V lost 5 bases and J 9 bases, leaving 13 bases between the germline ends. CDR3 size: 12 residues. The CDR3 loop is CASSEPGESYTF. In DNA form, the CDR3 reads TGTGCCAGCAGTGAGCCAGGGGAGAGCTACACCTTC.

The rearrangement uses TRBV29-1 and TRBJ2-1; 14 nucleotides align to TRBD2. Germline V lookup: CDR1 SQVTM, CDR2 ANQGSEA. CDR3 size: 16 residues. The trim removed 8 bases at V and 4 bases at J, leaving 10 bases unmatched. The CDR3 spells CSLVGTSGSKYNEQFF. The CDR3 DNA follows: TGCAGCCTTGTCGGGACTAGCGGGAGCAAGTACAATGAGCAGTTCTTC.

This clonotype was counted many times. The V and J genes are TRBV4-3 and TRBJ1-1; D unclear. From germline, CDR1 is LGHNA and CDR2 YSLEER. The CDR3 totals 15 residues. The ends were cut back, 3 bases at V and 8 bases at J, with 19 bases in the middle. The CDR3 loop is CASSHGLSGHEEAFF. The DNA of the CDR3 is TGCGCCAGCAGCCACGGCCTGAGCGGCCATGAGGAAGCTTTCTTT.

The V call is TRBV2, the J call TRBJ1-2; no firm D call. V lost 6 bases and J lost 8, with 10 bases in between. This CDR3 has 11 amino acids. Germline-derived CDR1 and CDR2 are SNHLY and FYNNEI. This CDR3 is CASRAGDGYTF. DNA of the CDR3: TGTGCCAGCAGGGCGGGTGACGGCTACACCTTC.

The chain links TRBV20-1 to TRBJ1-5; the match to TRBD1 covers 8 bases. The V gene end was trimmed by 7 bases and the J gene end by 3 bases; junction bases not matched to a gene: 8. There are 14 residues in the CDR3. Germline CDR1 is DFQATT and CDR2 is SNEGSKA (reference sequence). The CDR3 loop reads CSGQGARDNQPQHF. CDR3 nucleotide sequence: TGCAGTGGTCAGGGGGCGCGGGACAATCAGCCCCAGCATTTT.

This clonotype appeared many times. The CDR3 here is CSARDETSGMGRETQYF. CDR3 DNA: TGCAGTGCTAGAGATGAAACTAGCGGGATGGGAAGAGAGACCCAGTACTTC. The V and J genes are TRBV20-1 and TRBJ2-5; 10 bases are shared with TRBD2. The germline gives CDR1 DFQATT, CDR2 SNEGSKA (reference sequence). V lost 0 bases, J lost 4 bases, and 11 bases stayed unmatched. CDR3 length: 17 residues.

This clonotype has a count of ten or more. The chain links TRBV5-1 to TRBJ2-2; D call uncertain. The ends were cut back, 0 bases at V and 8 bases at J, with 8 bases in the middle. The CDR3 length is 13 residues. Germline V gives CDR1 SGHRS, CDR2 YFSETQ. The CDR3 spells CASSLDGWGELFF. The DNA of the CDR3 is TGCGCCAGCAGCTTGGATGGATGGGGGGAGCTGTTTTTT. The variable domain in full, with the rest retrieved from reference TRBV5-1 and TRBJ2-2, is KAGVTQTPRYLIKTRGQQVTLSCSPISGHRSVSWYQQTPGQGLQFLFEYFSETQRNKGNFPGRFSGRQFSNSRSEMNVSTLELGDSALYLCASSLDGWGELFFGEGSRLTVL.

The rearrangement joins TRBV24-1 to TRBJ1-5; tentative D call: TRBD1 (5 bases). Between the trimmed V and J ends, which lost 3 bases and 14 bases, there was a span of 22 bases. The CDR3 contains 15 residues. Germline loops: CDR1 KGHDR, CDR2 SFDVKD. The CDR3 DNA follows: TGTGCCACCAGTGATCCCGGGACTAGTAATACGCATGAGCATTTT. Residues: CATSDPGTSNTHEHF.

The rearrangement links TRBV7-9 to TRBJ1-2, with 8 bases fitting TRBD1. V shed 5 bases and J 7 bases; nucleotides not matched to a gene: 12. The CDR3 runs to 15 residues. Germline-derived CDR1 and CDR2 are SEHNR and FQNEAQ (reference sequence). CDR3 region: CASSTDITGGPGYTF. The CDR3 coding sequence is TGTGCCAGCAGCACGGATATCACAGGGGGGCCTGGCTACACCTTC.

The sample holds many counts of this clonotype. This chain links TRBV10-2 with TRBJ1-4; D unclear. CDR1 WSHSY and CDR2 SAAADI come from the germline V gene. V lost 4 bases and J 7 bases, leaving 7 bases between the germline ends. The CDR3 sequence is 12 residues long. CDR3 protein: CASSVVGEKLFF. The DNA for the CDR3 is TGCGCCAGCAGTGTGGTCGGTGAAAAACTGTTTTTT.